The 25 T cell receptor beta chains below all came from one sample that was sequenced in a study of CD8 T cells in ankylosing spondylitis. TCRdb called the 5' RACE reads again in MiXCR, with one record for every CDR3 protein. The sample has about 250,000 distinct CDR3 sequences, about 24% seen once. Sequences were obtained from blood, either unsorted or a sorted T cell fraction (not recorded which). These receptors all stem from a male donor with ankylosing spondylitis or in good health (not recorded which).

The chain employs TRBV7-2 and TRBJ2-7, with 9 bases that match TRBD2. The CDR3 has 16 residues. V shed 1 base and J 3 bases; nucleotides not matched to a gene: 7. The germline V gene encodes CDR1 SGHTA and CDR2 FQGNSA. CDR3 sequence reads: CASSLGYGSGGYEQYF. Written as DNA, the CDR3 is TGTGCCAGCAGCTTAGGGTATGGTAGCGGGGGCTACGAGCAGTACTTC.

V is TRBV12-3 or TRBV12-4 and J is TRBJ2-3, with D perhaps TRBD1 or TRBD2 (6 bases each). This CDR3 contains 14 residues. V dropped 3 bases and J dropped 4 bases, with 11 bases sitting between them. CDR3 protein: CASSFWGAADTQYF. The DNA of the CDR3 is TGTGCCAGCAGTTTTTGGGGGGCGGCAGATACGCAGTATTTT.

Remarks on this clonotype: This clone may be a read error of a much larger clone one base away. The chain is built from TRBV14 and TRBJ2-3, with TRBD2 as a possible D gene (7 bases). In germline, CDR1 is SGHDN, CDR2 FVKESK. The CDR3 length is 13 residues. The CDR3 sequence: CDSSRGATDTQYF. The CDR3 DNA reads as TGTGACAGCAGCCGGGGGGCCACAGATACGCAGTATTTT.

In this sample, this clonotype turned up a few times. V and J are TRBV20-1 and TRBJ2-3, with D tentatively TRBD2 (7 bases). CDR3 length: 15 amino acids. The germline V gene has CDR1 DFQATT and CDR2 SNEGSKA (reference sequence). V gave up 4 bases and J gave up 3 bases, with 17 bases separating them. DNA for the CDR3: TGCAGTGCTACCCACCGGGGGGCGCGAACAGATACGCAGTATTTT. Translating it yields CSATHRGARTDTQYF.

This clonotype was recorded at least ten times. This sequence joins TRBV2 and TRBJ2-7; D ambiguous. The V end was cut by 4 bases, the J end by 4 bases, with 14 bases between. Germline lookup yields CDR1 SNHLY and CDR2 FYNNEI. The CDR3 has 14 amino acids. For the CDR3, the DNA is TGTGCCAGCAGTGGGCGTCTTCAAGGGTACGAGCAGTACTTC. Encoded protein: CASSGRLQGYEQYF.

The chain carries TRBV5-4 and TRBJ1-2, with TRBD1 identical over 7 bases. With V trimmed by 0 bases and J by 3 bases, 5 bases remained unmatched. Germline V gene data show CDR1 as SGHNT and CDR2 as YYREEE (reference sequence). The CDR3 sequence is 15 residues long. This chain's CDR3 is CASSLGGTDYYGYTF. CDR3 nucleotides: TGTGCCAGCAGCTTGGGTGGGACAGACTACTATGGCTACACCTTC.

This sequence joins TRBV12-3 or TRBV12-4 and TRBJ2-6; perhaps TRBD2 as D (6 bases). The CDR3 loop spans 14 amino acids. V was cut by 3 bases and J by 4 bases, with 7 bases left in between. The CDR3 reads CASSFGGGANVLTF. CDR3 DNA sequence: TGTGCCAGCAGTTTCGGAGGGGGGGCCAACGTCCTGACTTTC.

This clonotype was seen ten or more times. CDR3 region: CSASTLADTQYF. The CDR3 DNA reads TGCAGTGCAAGTACACTAGCGGATACGCAGTATTTT. V gene TRBV20-1 combines with J gene TRBJ2-3, with TRBD2 matching 7 bases. After removal of 6 bases from V and 6 bases from J, the junction contained 6 bases not matched to a gene. The CDR3 runs 12 residues. The germline CDR1 and CDR2 sequences are DFQATT and SNEGSKA (reference sequence).

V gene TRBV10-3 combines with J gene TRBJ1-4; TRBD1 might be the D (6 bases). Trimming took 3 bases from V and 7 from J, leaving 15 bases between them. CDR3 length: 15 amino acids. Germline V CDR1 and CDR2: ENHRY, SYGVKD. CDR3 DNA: TGTGCCATCAGTGATGGAGGGGGATATGGTGAAAAACTGTTTTTT. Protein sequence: CAISDGGGYGEKLFF.

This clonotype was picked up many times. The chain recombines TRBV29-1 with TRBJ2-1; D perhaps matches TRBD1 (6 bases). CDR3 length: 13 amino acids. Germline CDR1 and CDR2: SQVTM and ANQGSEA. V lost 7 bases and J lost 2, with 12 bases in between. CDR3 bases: TGCAGCGCTAGACAGGATCCCTACAATGAGCAGTTCTTC. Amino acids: CSARQDPYNEQFF.

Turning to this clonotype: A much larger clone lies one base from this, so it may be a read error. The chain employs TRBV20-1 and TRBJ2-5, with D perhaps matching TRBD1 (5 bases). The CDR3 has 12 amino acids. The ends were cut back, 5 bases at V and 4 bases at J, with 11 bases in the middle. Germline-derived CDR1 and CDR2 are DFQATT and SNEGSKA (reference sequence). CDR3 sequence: CSAADRGETQYF. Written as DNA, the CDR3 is TGCAGTGCTGCCGACAGAGGAGAGACCCAGTACTTC.

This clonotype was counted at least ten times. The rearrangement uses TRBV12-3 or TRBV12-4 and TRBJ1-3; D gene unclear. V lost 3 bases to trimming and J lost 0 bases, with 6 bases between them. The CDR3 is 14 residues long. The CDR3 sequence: CASSFSASGNTIYF. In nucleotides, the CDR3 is TGTGCCAGCAGTTTTTCCGCCTCTGGAAACACCATATATTTT.

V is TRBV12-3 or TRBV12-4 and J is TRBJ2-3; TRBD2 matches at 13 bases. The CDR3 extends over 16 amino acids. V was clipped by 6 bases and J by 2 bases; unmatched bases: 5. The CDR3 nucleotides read TGTGCCAGCAGCTGGACTAGCGGGGGTCCCACAGATACGCAGTATTTT. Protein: CASSWTSGGPTDTQYF.

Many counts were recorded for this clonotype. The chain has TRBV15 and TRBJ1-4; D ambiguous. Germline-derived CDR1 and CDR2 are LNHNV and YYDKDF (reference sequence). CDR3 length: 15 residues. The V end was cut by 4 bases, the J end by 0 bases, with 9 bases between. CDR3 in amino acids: CATSMAAATNEKLFF. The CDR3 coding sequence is TGTGCCACCAGCATGGCGGCAGCAACTAATGAAAAACTGTTTTTT.

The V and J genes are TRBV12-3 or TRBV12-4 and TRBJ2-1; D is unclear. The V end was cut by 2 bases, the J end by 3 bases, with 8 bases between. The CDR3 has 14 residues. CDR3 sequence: CASSLSLGYNEQFF. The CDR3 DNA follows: TGTGCCAGCAGTTTAAGTCTTGGCTACAATGAGCAGTTCTTC.

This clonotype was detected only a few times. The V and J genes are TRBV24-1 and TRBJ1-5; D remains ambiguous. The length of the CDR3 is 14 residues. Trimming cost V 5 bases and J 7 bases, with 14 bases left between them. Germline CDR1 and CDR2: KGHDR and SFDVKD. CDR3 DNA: TGTGCCACCAGTGGGTTTGGCGTTTGGCAGCCCCAGCATTTT. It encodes CATSGFGVWQPQHF.

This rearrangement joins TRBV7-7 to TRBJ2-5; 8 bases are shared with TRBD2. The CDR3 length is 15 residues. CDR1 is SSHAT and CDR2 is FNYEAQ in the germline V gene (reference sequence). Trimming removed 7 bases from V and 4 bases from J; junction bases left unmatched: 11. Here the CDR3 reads CASTLSTGGGETQYF. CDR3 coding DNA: TGTGCCAGCACCCTTTCTACGGGGGGGGGAGAGACCCAGTACTTC.

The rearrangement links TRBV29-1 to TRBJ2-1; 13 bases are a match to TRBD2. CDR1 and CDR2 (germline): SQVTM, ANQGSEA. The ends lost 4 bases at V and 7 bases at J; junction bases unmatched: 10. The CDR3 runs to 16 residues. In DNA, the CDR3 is TGCAGCGTTGCGTATTTAGGGACTAGCGGGGTGAATGAGCAGTTCTTC. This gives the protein CSVAYLGTSGVNEQFF.

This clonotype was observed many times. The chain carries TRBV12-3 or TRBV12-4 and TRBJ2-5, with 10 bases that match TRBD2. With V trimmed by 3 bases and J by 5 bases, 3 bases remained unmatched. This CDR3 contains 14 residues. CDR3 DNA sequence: TGTGCCAGCAGTTTTAGCGGGGGGTCGGAGACCCAGTACTTC. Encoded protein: CASSFSGGSETQYF.

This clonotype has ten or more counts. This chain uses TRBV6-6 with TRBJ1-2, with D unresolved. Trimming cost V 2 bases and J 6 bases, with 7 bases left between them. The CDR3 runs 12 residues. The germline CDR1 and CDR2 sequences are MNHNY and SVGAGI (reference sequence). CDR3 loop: CASSYGDHGYTF. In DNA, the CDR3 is TGTGCCAGCAGTTACGGGGATCATGGCTACACCTTC.

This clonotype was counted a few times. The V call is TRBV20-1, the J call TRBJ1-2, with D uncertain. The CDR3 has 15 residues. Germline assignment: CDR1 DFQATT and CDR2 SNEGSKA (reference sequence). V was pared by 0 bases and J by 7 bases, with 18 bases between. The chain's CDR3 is CSARDTSREAPGYTF. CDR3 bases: TGCAGTGCTAGAGATACTTCCCGGGAGGCACCTGGCTACACCTTC.

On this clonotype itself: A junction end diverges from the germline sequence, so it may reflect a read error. CDR3 DNA sequence: TGTGCCAGCAGTGCGAGTAGCGGGGGGCCCCCGGACTTC. Residues: CASSASSGGPPDF. The chain couples TRBV2 to TRBJ2-5; 10 bases fit TRBD2. The CDR3 runs 13 residues. Germline V gene lookup returns CDR1 SNHLY and CDR2 FYNNEI.

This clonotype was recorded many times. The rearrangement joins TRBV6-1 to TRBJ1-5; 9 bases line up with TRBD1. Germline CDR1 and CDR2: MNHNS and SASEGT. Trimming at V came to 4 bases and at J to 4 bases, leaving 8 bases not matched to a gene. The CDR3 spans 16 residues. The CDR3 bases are TGTGCCAGCAGTGTAAAAGGGACAGGGACAAATCAGCCCCAGCATTTT. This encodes CASSVKGTGTNQPQHF.

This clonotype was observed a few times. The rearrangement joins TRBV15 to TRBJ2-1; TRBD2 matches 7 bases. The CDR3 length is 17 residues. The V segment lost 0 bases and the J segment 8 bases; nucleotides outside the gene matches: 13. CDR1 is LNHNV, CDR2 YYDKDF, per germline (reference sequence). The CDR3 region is CATSRDRRNGGSDEQFF. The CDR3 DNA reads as TGTGCCACCAGCAGAGATCGTCGGAACGGGGGGAGCGATGAGCAGTTCTTC.

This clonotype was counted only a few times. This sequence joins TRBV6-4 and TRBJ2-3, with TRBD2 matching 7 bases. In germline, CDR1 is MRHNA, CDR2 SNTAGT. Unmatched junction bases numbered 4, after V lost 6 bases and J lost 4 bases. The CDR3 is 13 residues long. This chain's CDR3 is CASSGGIADTQYF. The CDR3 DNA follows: TGTGCCAGCAGCGGGGGGATCGCAGATACGCAGTATTTT.